These 19 T cell receptor beta chains share one sample of origin, sequenced in a study of vaccination and CD4 T cells after COVID-19. The antigens of these receptors remain unknown. Time point reported: late sampling 161 to 241 days after vaccination in three convalescent patients. Treatment specified: roughly 11-day PBMC culture with coronavirus spike peptide pools or control peptides (ViraFEST assay). An Oncomine TCR Beta short-read assay was used to sequence the DNA from cultured CD4+ T cells. TCRdb redid the calling of the PCR reads with MiXCR, one entry per CDR3 protein. Seen here are approximately 22,000 distinct CDR3 sequences, around 33% observed once, and the top ten hold about 2.8%. Source: CD4+ T cells from blood, cultured in vitro, taken about 7 months after SARS-CoV-2 vaccination. These TCRs come from a human donor who had recovered from COVID-19.

This clonotype occurred a few times. This chain uses TRBV27 with TRBJ1-1, with D maybe TRBD1 (6 bases). There are 15 residues in the CDR3. Trimming removed 3 bases at V and 6 bases at J, with 17 bases between. Germline lookup yields CDR1 MNHEY and CDR2 SMNVEV (reference sequence). The CDR3 sequence: CASSLRPQGIAEAFF. The CDR3 DNA is TGTGCCAGCAGTTTGAGGCCCCAGGGGATCGCTGAAGCTTTCTTT.

With respect to this clonotype: A junction end diverges from the germline sequence, so it may reflect a read error. The V and J genes are TRBV7-7 and TRBJ2-5, with 10 bases aligning to TRBD1. CDR3 length: 13 amino acids. The germline gives CDR1 SSHAT, CDR2 FNYEAQ (reference sequence). CDR3: CASSPGQGWTQYF. The CDR3 DNA reads as TGTGCTAGCAGCCCGGGACAGGGGTGGACCCAGTACTTC. The full variable domain, its missing parts supplied by reference TRBV7-7 and TRBJ2-5, is GAGVSQSPRYKVTKRGQDVTLRCDPISSHATLYWYQQALGQGPEFLTYFNYEAQPDKSGLPSDRFSAERPEGSISTLTIQRTEQRDSAMYRCASSPGQGWTQYFGPGTRLLVL.

This sequence joins TRBV20-1 and TRBJ2-2; weak D call: TRBD2 (6 bases). The V and J ends lost 3 bases and 4 bases respectively, with 15 bases between them. CDR1 is DFQATT and CDR2 is SNEGSKA in the germline V gene (reference sequence). The CDR3 is 15 residues long. Here the CDR3 DNA reads TGCAGTGCTAGTCAGGGACTGCTTTCCACCGGGGAGCTGTTTTTT. This gives the protein CSASQGLLSTGELFF.

This chain links TRBV5-6 with TRBJ1-2; TRBD1 is a possible D gene (5 bases). Trimming pared 7 bases from V and 4 bases from J, leaving 20 bases between. Germline V gives CDR1 SGHDT, CDR2 YYEEEE. This CDR3 is 15 amino acids long. The CDR3 sequence is CASGPQLVGGYGYTF. DNA for the CDR3: TGTGCCAGCGGACCTCAGCTCGTTGGGGGCTATGGCTACACCTTC.

By share of the sample, this clonotype is medium-sized. The chain uses TRBV7-9 and TRBJ1-5, with a possible D match to TRBD1 (5 bases). V dropped 1 base and J dropped 0 bases, with 10 bases sitting between them. The CDR3 runs 16 residues. The germline V gene encodes CDR1 SEHNR and CDR2 FQNEAQ (reference sequence). The CDR3: CASSLELGVSNQPQHF. The CDR3 nucleotides are TGTGCCAGCAGCTTAGAATTAGGGGTTAGCAATCAGCCCCAGCATTTT.

This clonotype was counted only a few times. The rearrangement joins TRBV6-2 or TRBV6-3 to TRBJ2-5; 10 nucleotides line up with TRBD2. Per germline, CDR1 MNHEY and CDR2 SVGEGT. Trimming removed 5 bases from V and 4 bases from J; junction bases left unmatched: 16. The CDR3 consists of 18 residues. The CDR3 nucleotides read TGTGCCAGCAGTAGGAGCTCCTACCCCGCTAGCGGGAGAGAGACCCAGTACTTC. As protein: CASSRSSYPASGRETQYF.

The J gene is TRBJ2-1, the V gene TRBV6-1, with 10 bases matching TRBD2. This CDR3 spans 16 amino acids. Trimming removed 6 bases from V and 4 bases from J; junction bases left unmatched: 9. CDR1 is MNHNS, CDR2 SASEGT, per germline. The CDR3 here is CASSLLAGGGYNEQFF. The DNA for the CDR3 is TGTGCCAGCAGCCTGTTAGCGGGAGGCGGTTACAATGAGCAGTTCTTC.

The J gene is TRBJ2-4, the V gene TRBV11-1; 10 bases fit TRBD1. With V trimmed by 4 bases and J by 4 bases, 10 bases remained unmatched. Germline V gene sequence: CDR1 SGHAT, CDR2 FQDESV (reference sequence). The CDR3 has 17 amino acids. This CDR3 is CASSSAATGGTKNIQYF. The CDR3, as DNA: TGTGCCAGCAGCTCCGCGGCGACAGGGGGCACAAAAAACATTCAGTACTTC.

This chain uses TRBV20-1 with TRBJ1-5; the D is unclear. The CDR3 length is 13 residues. The germline V gene has CDR1 DFQATT and CDR2 SNEGSKA (reference sequence). V was shortened by 0 bases and J by 0 bases, with 3 bases between the two germline ends. The CDR3 DNA reads TGCAGTGCTAGAGAAGATAGCAATCAGCCCCAGCATTTT. Encoded protein: CSAREDSNQPQHF.

This clonotype has only a few counts. V and J are TRBV28 and TRBJ1-6; D gene unclear. The CDR3 extends over 16 amino acids. V was shortened by 6 bases and J by 5 bases, with 17 bases between the two germline ends. Germline V gives CDR1 MDHEN, CDR2 SYDVKM. In DNA, the CDR3 is TGTGCCAGCAGCCCCTTAGGCGGGCACAATAATTCACCCCTCCACTTT. It encodes CASSPLGGHNNSPLHF.

This sequence joins TRBV27 and TRBJ2-6; D is unclear. CDR3 length equals 17 residues. Germline loops: CDR1 MNHEY, CDR2 SMNVEV (reference sequence). V was clipped by 6 bases and J by 3 bases, with 18 bases between them. Here the CDR3 reads CASSQTQGLRGANVLTF. CDR3 nucleotides: TGTGCCAGCAGCCAAACCCAAGGGCTTCGTGGGGCCAACGTCCTGACTTTC. Together with reference TRBV27 and TRBJ2-6, the CDR3 gives the full variable domain: EAQVTQNPRYLITVTGKKLTVTCSQNMNHEYMSWYRQDPGLGLRQIYYSMNVEVTDKGDVPEGYKVSRKEKRNFPLILESPSPNQTSLYFCASSQTQGLRGANVLTFGAGSRLTVL.

This clonotype was observed a handful of times. The gene calls are TRBV5-8 and TRBJ1-5; tentatively, D is TRBD1 (5 bases). Trimming cost V 3 bases and J 4 bases, with 8 bases left between them. This CDR3 comprises 13 residues. Germline V gene sequence: CDR1 SGHTS, CDR2 YDEGEE. The CDR3 DNA is TGTGCCAGCAGCTACAGGAGAAATCAGCCCCAGCATTTT. This encodes CASSYRRNQPQHF.

The chain joins TRBV2 to TRBJ2-5, with D possibly TRBD2 on 6 matching bases. Trimming removed 8 bases at V and 5 bases at J, with 24 bases between. The CDR3 is 16 residues long. The germline CDR1 and CDR2 sequences are SNHLY and FYNNEI. This chain's CDR3 is CASGTTTSGDGETQYF. CDR3 sequence (DNA): TGTGCCAGCGGGACGACTACCTCGGGGGATGGGGAGACCCAGTACTTC.

The chain carries TRBV4-1 and TRBJ1-6; a possible D gene is TRBD1 (6 bases). From germline, CDR1 is MGHRA and CDR2 YSYEKL. V was clipped by 6 bases and J by 3 bases, with 12 bases between them. The CDR3 length is 15 residues. The CDR3, as DNA: TGCGCCAGCAGACAACAGGGTCGCTATAATTCACCCCTCCACTTT. Amino acid sequence: CASRQQGRYNSPLHF.

There are a few counts of this clonotype. The chain combines TRBV20-1 with TRBJ1-6; D is perhaps TRBD1 (6 bases). The CDR3 totals 14 residues. Germline V gene lookup returns CDR1 DFQATT and CDR2 SNEGSKA (reference sequence). V was shortened by 3 bases and J by 0 bases, with 6 bases between the two germline ends. The CDR3 region is CSARDSSYNSPLHF. In DNA form, the CDR3 reads TGCAGTGCTAGGGACAGCTCCTATAATTCACCCCTCCACTTT.

This clonotype is medium-sized (0.01 to 0.1%). This chain links TRBV20-1 with TRBJ2-5; 7 nucleotides line up with TRBD2. The CDR3 is made up of 14 amino acids. Germline assignment: CDR1 DFQATT and CDR2 SNEGSKA (reference sequence). With 0 bases clipped from V and 4 bases from J, the junction kept 5 bases outside the gene matches. The CDR3 sequence is CSARDPSGRETQYF. The CDR3 bases are TGCAGTGCTAGAGATCCTAGCGGACGAGAGACCCAGTACTTC.

There are a few counts of this clonotype. The chain uses TRBV27 and TRBJ2-7; TRBD2 matches 9 bases. This CDR3 spans 19 amino acids. The V gene's germline CDR1 is MNHEY and CDR2 SMNVEV (reference sequence). V shed 8 bases, J shed 2 bases, and the junction held 22 bases outside the gene matches. The CDR3 loop reads CASPSPWQGVLAGPYEQYF. The DNA of the CDR3 is TGTGCCAGCCCATCGCCTTGGCAGGGGGTCCTAGCGGGGCCCTACGAGCAGTACTTC.

This clonotype is a singleton in its sample. This chain uses TRBV10-3 with TRBJ2-1; 9 bases map to TRBD2. CDR3 length equals 16 residues. The V gene end was trimmed by 10 bases and the J gene end by 0 bases; junction bases not matched to a gene: 10. The germline V gene encodes CDR1 ENHRY and CDR2 SYGVKD. The DNA of the CDR3 is TGTGCCACCGGTGGGCGGGAGGGGACCTCCTACAATGAGCAGTTCTTC. Protein product: CATGGREGTSYNEQFF.

This clonotype has only a few counts. The V call is TRBV20-1, the J call TRBJ2-7; D is unclear. The CDR3 has 17 amino acids. Looked up from germline, CDR1 is DFQATT and CDR2 is SNEGSKA (reference sequence). The ends were cut back, 1 base at V and 0 bases at J, with 19 bases in the middle. CDR3 nucleotide sequence: TGCAGTGCTAGAGGCCCTACTTCGAGGAGCGTCTCCTACGAGCAGTACTTC. This encodes CSARGPTSRSVSYEQYF.